This is a list of T cell receptor beta chains from one sample in a study of regulatory T cells in long-lasting Graves disease. TCRdb reprocessed the multiplex PCR reads with MiXCR, giving one entry per CDR3 protein. The sample consists of some 330,000 distinct CDR3 sequences, 12% of them appearing once. The same sample was also used in a study of T cells in Graves' hyperthyroidism and ophthalmopathy.

The input for sequencing was peripheral blood mononuclear cells (PBMCs), taken at new diagnosis, from a patient treated with antithyroid drugs. The receptor set was obtained from a woman between 18 and 29 years old with Graves disease. The CDR3 runs from the conserved cysteine through the conserved F or W. A D gene is named only where the DNA matches it firmly. Clone size appears in some rows only: once, few, many, or a class for an expanded clone.

D gene: -
J gene: TRBJ2-1
clone size: many
V gene: TRBV20-1
CDR3 protein: CSASRGVTHNEQFF
CDR3 DNA: TGCAGTGCTAGCCGCGGGGTCACCCACAATGAGCAGTTCTTC

D gene: -
J gene: TRBJ1-2
clone size: -
V gene: TRBV11-2
CDR3 protein: CASSPTPGYTF
CDR3 DNA: TGTGCCAGCAGCCCCACCCCTGGCTACACCTTC

D gene: -
J gene: TRBJ1-2
clone size: -
V gene: TRBV9
CDR3 protein: CASSVDSANYGYTF
CDR3 DNA: TGTGCCAGCAGCGTAGACAGCGCTAACTATGGCTACACCTTC

D gene: TRBD2
J gene: TRBJ2-2
clone size: -
V gene: TRBV20-1
CDR3 protein: CSAEREGTGELFF
CDR3 DNA: TGCAGTGCCGAGCGGGAGGGCACCGGGGAGCTGTTTTTT

D gene: -
J gene: TRBJ1-1
clone size: many
V gene: TRBV4-2
CDR3 protein: CASSHRGAYTEAFF
CDR3 DNA: TGTGCCAGCAGCCATAGGGGGGCATACACTGAAGCTTTCTTT

D gene: TRBD1
J gene: TRBJ2-7
clone size: -
V gene: TRBV20-1
CDR3 protein: CSAKTGTGPYEQYF
CDR3 DNA: TGCAGTGCTAAAACCGGGACAGGGCCCTACGAGCAGTACTTC

D gene: -
J gene: TRBJ2-7
clone size: many
V gene: TRBV20-1
CDR3 protein: CSARAASAPYEQYF
CDR3 DNA: TGCAGTGCTAGAGCTGCTAGCGCCCCCTACGAGCAGTACTTC

D gene: TRBD2
J gene: TRBJ2-3
clone size: -
V gene: TRBV3-1
CDR3 protein: CASSQQREVRTDTQYF
CDR3 DNA: TGTGCCAGCAGCCAACAGCGGGAGGTGAGGACAGATACGCAGTATTTT

D gene: -
J gene: TRBJ2-1
clone size: many
V gene: TRBV5-5
CDR3 protein: CASSPDGKPYNEQFF
CDR3 DNA: TGTGCCAGCAGCCCGGACGGGAAGCCCTACAATGAGCAGTTCTTC

D gene: -
J gene: TRBJ2-7
clone size: few
V gene: TRBV13
CDR3 protein: CASRSLTWGMDYEQYF
CDR3 DNA: TGTGCCAGCAGATCTCTTACATGGGGGATGGACTACGAGCAGTACTTC

D gene: TRBD1
J gene: TRBJ1-2
clone size: -
V gene: TRBV18
CDR3 protein: CASSPPGQGVRGYTF
CDR3 DNA: TGTGCCAGCTCACCACCCGGACAGGGGGTGAGGGGCTACACCTTC

D gene: -
J gene: TRBJ2-5
clone size: -
V gene: TRBV12-5
CDR3 protein: CASGLSLPDGQETQYF
CDR3 DNA: TGTGCTAGTGGTTTGTCCCTCCCCGACGGGCAAGAGACCCAGTACTTC

D gene: -
J gene: TRBJ2-1
clone size: many
V gene: TRBV27
CDR3 protein: CASSREPPYNEQFF
CDR3 DNA: TGTGCCAGCAGTCGGGAGCCTCCCTACAATGAGCAGTTCTTC

D gene: -
J gene: TRBJ1-3
clone size: -
V gene: TRBV6-5
CDR3 protein: CASSSQKAAGNTIYF
CDR3 DNA: TGTGCCAGCAGTTCACAGAAAGCAGCTGGAAACACCATATATTTT

D gene: -
J gene: TRBJ1-4
clone size: -
V gene: TRBV9
CDR3 protein: CASSPRQTPNEKLFF
CDR3 DNA: TGTGCCAGCAGCCCGAGACAGACTCCTAATGAAAAACTGTTTTTT

D gene: -
J gene: TRBJ1-5
clone size: few
V gene: TRBV6-5
CDR3 protein: CASSFLGARNQPQHF
CDR3 DNA: TGTGCCAGCAGTTTTTTAGGGGCGCGCAATCAGCCCCAGCATTTT

D gene: -
J gene: TRBJ2-7
clone size: many
V gene: TRBV7-3
CDR3 protein: CASSLSGGFEQYF
CDR3 DNA: TGTGCCAGCAGCTTAAGTGGGGGCTTCGAGCAGTACTTC

D gene: TRBD2
J gene: TRBJ2-1
clone size: many
V gene: TRBV19
CDR3 protein: CASISGGAANEQFF
CDR3 DNA: TGTGCCAGTATCAGCGGGGGGGCGGCCAATGAGCAGTTCTTC

D gene: -
J gene: TRBJ1-2
clone size: -
V gene: TRBV27
CDR3 protein: CASSPTWPGNYGYTF
CDR3 DNA: TGTGCCAGCAGCCCTACATGGCCTGGGAACTATGGCTACACCTTC

D gene: TRBD1
J gene: TRBJ2-1
clone size: many
V gene: TRBV6-2/TRBV6-3
CDR3 protein: CASSYDRGGYNEQFF
CDR3 DNA: TGTGCCAGCAGTTACGACAGGGGTGGCTACAATGAGCAGTTCTTC

D gene: TRBD1
J gene: TRBJ1-2
clone size: -
V gene: TRBV28
CDR3 protein: CAGGQANYGYTF
CDR3 DNA: TGTGCTGGGGGACAGGCGAACTATGGCTACACCTTC

D gene: TRBD2
J gene: TRBJ2-1
clone size: many
V gene: TRBV20-1
CDR3 protein: CSATTSGRIYEQFF
CDR3 DNA: TGCAGTGCCACCACTAGCGGGAGAATCTATGAGCAGTTCTTC

D gene: -
J gene: TRBJ2-5
clone size: many
V gene: TRBV11-2
CDR3 protein: CASSPAPGRGETQYF
CDR3 DNA: TGTGCCAGCAGCCCGGCCCCAGGGCGAGGAGAGACCCAGTACTTC

D gene: -
J gene: TRBJ2-5
clone size: many
V gene: TRBV29-1
CDR3 protein: CSVETGEGQETQYF
CDR3 DNA: TGCAGCGTTGAAACGGGAGAGGGGCAAGAGACCCAGTACTTC

D gene: -
J gene: TRBJ1-5
clone size: many
V gene: TRBV11-2
CDR3 protein: CASSRRTDVNQPQHF
CDR3 DNA: TGTGCCAGCAGCCGCCGGACGGACGTCAATCAGCCCCAGCATTTT

D gene: -
J gene: TRBJ2-1
clone size: many
V gene: TRBV6-2/TRBV6-3
CDR3 protein: CASRPYRADEQFF
CDR3 DNA: TGTGCCAGCAGACCCTACAGGGCCGATGAGCAGTTCTTC

D gene: -
J gene: TRBJ1-1
clone size: many
V gene: TRBV20-1
CDR3 protein: CSAIDGVWRAFF
CDR3 DNA: TGCAGTGCTATTGACGGGGTTTGGAGAGCTTTCTTT

D gene: TRBD2
J gene: TRBJ2-7
clone size: many
V gene: TRBV5-6
CDR3 protein: CASSLAAGEVYEQYF
CDR3 DNA: TGTGCCAGCAGCTTGGCAGCGGGAGAAGTCTACGAGCAGTACTTC

D gene: TRBD2
J gene: TRBJ2-3
clone size: -
V gene: TRBV7-9
CDR3 protein: CASIRAGGSTDTQYF
CDR3 DNA: TGTGCCAGCATTAGAGCGGGAGGGAGCACAGATACGCAGTATTTT

D gene: TRBD2
J gene: TRBJ2-3
clone size: -
V gene: TRBV6-2/TRBV6-3
CDR3 protein: CASRDRFQREGQDTQYF
CDR3 DNA: TGTGCCAGCAGGGACCGTTTCCAGCGGGAGGGCCAAGATACGCAGTATTTT

D gene: -
J gene: TRBJ1-1
clone size: many
V gene: TRBV20-1
CDR3 protein: CSARDAPKNTEAFF
CDR3 DNA: TGCAGTGCTAGAGATGCCCCGAAGAACACTGAAGCTTTCTTT

D gene: -
J gene: TRBJ2-7
clone size: -
V gene: TRBV20-1
CDR3 protein: CSASETGRISYEQYF
CDR3 DNA: TGCAGTGCTTCCGAGACAGGTCGTATCTCCTACGAGCAGTACTTC

D gene: TRBD2
J gene: TRBJ2-1
clone size: few
V gene: TRBV24-1
CDR3 protein: CATSDPETSDLNEQFF
CDR3 DNA: TGTGCCACCAGTGACCCGGAGACTAGCGACTTGAATGAGCAGTTCTTC

D gene: TRBD1
J gene: TRBJ1-4
clone size: many
V gene: TRBV20-1
CDR3 protein: CSAPSGGVDEKLFF
CDR3 DNA: TGCAGTGCCCCCTCAGGGGGCGTAGATGAAAAACTGTTTTTT

D gene: -
J gene: TRBJ2-7
clone size: many
V gene: TRBV27
CDR3 protein: CASSFSWTDYEQYF
CDR3 DNA: TGTGCCAGCAGTTTTTCGTGGACAGACTACGAGCAGTACTTC

D gene: -
J gene: TRBJ1-1
clone size: -
V gene: TRBV7-3
CDR3 protein: CASSPGHGGTEAFF
CDR3 DNA: TGTGCCAGCAGCCCCGGACATGGAGGGACTGAAGCTTTCTTT

D gene: -
J gene: TRBJ1-5
clone size: many
V gene: TRBV28
CDR3 protein: CASSLWADLGGNQPQHF
CDR3 DNA: TGTGCCAGCAGTTTATGGGCCGATCTAGGAGGCAATCAGCCCCAGCATTTT

D gene: -
J gene: TRBJ1-5
clone size: many
V gene: TRBV28
CDR3 protein: CASSQGIFPGSNQPQHF
CDR3 DNA: TGTGCCAGCAGTCAGGGAATTTTTCCGGGGAGCAATCAGCCCCAGCATTTT

D gene: TRBD1
J gene: TRBJ2-2
clone size: -
V gene: TRBV12-3/TRBV12-4
CDR3 protein: CASSLGTGGIGELFF
CDR3 DNA: TGTGCCAGCAGTTTAGGGACAGGGGGCATCGGGGAGCTGTTTTTT

D gene: TRBD1
J gene: TRBJ2-2
clone size: many
V gene: TRBV7-3
CDR3 protein: CASSGPLRDRGGTGELFF
CDR3 DNA: TGTGCCAGCAGCGGCCCTCTCCGGGACAGGGGCGGTACCGGGGAGCTGTTTTTT

D gene: -
J gene: TRBJ1-4
clone size: -
V gene: TRBV7-2
CDR3 protein: CASSFSLNEKLFF
CDR3 DNA: TGTGCCAGCAGCTTCAGCCTCAATGAAAAACTGTTTTTT

D gene: -
J gene: TRBJ2-5
clone size: -
V gene: TRBV6-2/TRBV6-3
CDR3 protein: CASSYAPRAVQETQYF
CDR3 DNA: TGTGCCAGCAGTTACGCCCCCCGGGCAGTCCAAGAGACCCAGTACTTC

D gene: TRBD1
J gene: TRBJ1-5
clone size: -
V gene: TRBV28
CDR3 protein: CASSLLTGGQPQHF
CDR3 DNA: TGTGCCAGCAGTCTATTAACAGGGGGCCAGCCCCAGCATTTT

D gene: -
J gene: TRBJ2-7
clone size: many
V gene: TRBV29-1
CDR3 protein: CSVLPGDSYEQYF
CDR3 DNA: TGCAGCGTCTTACCCGGCGACTCCTACGAGCAGTACTTC

D gene: -
J gene: TRBJ2-1
clone size: many
V gene: TRBV20-1
CDR3 protein: CSARDSGGKGNNEQFF
CDR3 DNA: TGCAGTGCTAGAGATTCTGGGGGCAAGGGTAACAATGAGCAGTTCTTC

D gene: TRBD1
J gene: TRBJ1-1
clone size: many
V gene: TRBV12-3/TRBV12-4
CDR3 protein: CASRRRTGKAEAFF
CDR3 DNA: TGTGCCAGCAGAAGAAGGACAGGAAAAGCTGAAGCTTTCTTT

D gene: -
J gene: TRBJ2-1
clone size: few
V gene: TRBV29-1
CDR3 protein: CSVELGLLSSYNEQFF
CDR3 DNA: TGCAGCGTTGAGCTAGGACTCCTAAGCTCCTACAATGAGCAGTTCTTC

D gene: -
J gene: TRBJ1-1
clone size: many
V gene: TRBV20-1
CDR3 protein: CSAVNTEAFF
CDR3 DNA: TGCAGTGCCGTGAACACTGAAGCTTTCTTT